This paragraph reports one T cell receptor beta chain. Its antigen is undetermined. TCR beta rearrangements were amplified from peripheral blood genomic DNA. This specimen comes from a study of T cell repertoires in aging, cancer and after chemotherapy. Notes on the study in general: Rebound thymic output was suggested by rising median generation probability during chemotherapy in each cancer cohort. In cancer patients, declining TCR diversity with age involved lost richness and lost evenness. Immunological memory after chemotherapy cannot be judged from the repertoire data. Compared with age-matched healthy donors, untreated hematological or solid cancer patients showed higher blood TCR clonality.

V was clipped by 0 bases and J by 3 bases; unmatched bases: 0. Germline CDR1 ENHRY, CDR2 SYGVKD. There are 16 residues in the CDR3. Multiplex touch-down PCR with TRB-A/B primers amplified rearranged V-D-J TRB sequences. TCRdb analysed the multiplex PCR reads with MiXCR anew, one entry per CDR3 protein. The sample lists under 12,000 distinct CDR3 sequences; 42% were seen once. This receptor was taken from a human donor in good health. Sample: blood. The chain links TRBV10-3 to TRBJ1-4; 11 positions agree with TRBD1. The CDR3 loop reads CAISESGQGANEKLFF. The CDR3 nucleotides read TGTGCCATCAGTGAGTCGGGACAGGGGGCTAATGAAAAACTGTTTTTT.